This T cell receptor beta chain came from a study of cytomegalovirus exposure and HLA in healthy donors. Produced via immunoSEQ multiplex PCR; TCRdb's table is partial and in-frame only. Of around 230,000 clones in the sample, approximately 86% are singletons; the top ten hold roughly 1.2%. CDR1 and CDR2 from the germline V gene are MNHNS and SASEGT. This CDR3 spans 14 amino acids. Trimming removed 4 bases from V and 2 bases from J, with 11 bases in between. Findings and limits, study-wide: Rarity held for most TCR sequences, but there were some public TCRs that occurred in many donors. Subsequent analysis showed first-cohort TCR clusters tending to co-occur in some 120 validation repertoires. Cytomegalovirus association was listed for around 170 TCR beta chains.

Remarks on this clone: Its antigen is unidentified.

The chain has TRBV6-1 and TRBJ2-5; D uncertain. The clonotype comes from a woman aged 30 to 39 in good health and CMV-seropositive. Sequenced: PBMCs. CDR3 region: CASSATPLQETQYF. The CDR3 coding sequence is TGTGCCAGCAGTGCGACTCCTTTACAAGAGACCCAGTACTTC.